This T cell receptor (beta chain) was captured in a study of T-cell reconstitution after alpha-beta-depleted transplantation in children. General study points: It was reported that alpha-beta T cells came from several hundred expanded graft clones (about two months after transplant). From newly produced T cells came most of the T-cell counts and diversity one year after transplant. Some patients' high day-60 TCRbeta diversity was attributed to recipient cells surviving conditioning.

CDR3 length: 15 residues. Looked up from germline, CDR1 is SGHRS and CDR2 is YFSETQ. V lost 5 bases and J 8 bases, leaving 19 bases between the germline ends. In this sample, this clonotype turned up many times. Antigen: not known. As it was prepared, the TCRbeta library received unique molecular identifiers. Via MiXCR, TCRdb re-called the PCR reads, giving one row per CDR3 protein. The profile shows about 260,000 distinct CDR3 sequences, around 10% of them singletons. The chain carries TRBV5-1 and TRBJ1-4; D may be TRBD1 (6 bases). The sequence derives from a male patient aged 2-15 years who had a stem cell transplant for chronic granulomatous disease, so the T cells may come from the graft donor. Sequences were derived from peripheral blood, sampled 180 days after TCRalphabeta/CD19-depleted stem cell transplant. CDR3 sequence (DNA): TGCGCCAGCAGTCTGGGGGTCAGGGGTGACGAAAAACTGTTTTTT. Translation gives CASSLGVRGDEKLFF.